These 24 T cell receptor beta chains originate from one sample sequenced in a study of control samples from healthy donors and cancer patients. Assay used: immunoSEQ multiplex PCR; TCRdb lists only in-frame clones, some missing. The table records fewer than 200,000 clones, 85% to 95% of them present only once. Sequences were obtained from blood. These receptors were obtained from a woman aged 60-75 years in good health.

V gene TRBV19 combines with J gene TRBJ2-5; 8 bases match TRBD1. CDR1 and CDR2 (germline): LNHDA, SQIVND (reference sequence). V dropped 3 bases and J dropped 4; count of bases not matched to a gene: 4. The length of the CDR3 is 14 residues. DNA for the CDR3: TGTGCCAGTAGTATTGACAGGGGAGGAGAGACCCAGTACTTC. Encoded protein: CASSIDRGGETQYF.

This clone has only one observation. The rearrangement joins TRBV10-3 to TRBJ1-2; 9 nucleotides match TRBD1. Germline trimming cut 5 bases from V and 4 bases from J; bases unmatched to any gene: 8. This CDR3 is 15 amino acids long. The germline V gene encodes CDR1 ENHRY and CDR2 SYGVKD. The CDR3 here is CAISPAWDRAYGYTF. In DNA, the CDR3 is TGTGCCATCAGTCCAGCTTGGGACAGGGCCTATGGCTACACCTTC.

The V call is TRBV18, the J call TRBJ2-1, with TRBD2 identical over 12 bases. Germline V CDR1 and CDR2: KGHSH, LQKENI. The CDR3 extends over 17 amino acids. V lost 4 bases and J lost 8; bases outside the gene matches: 12. This chain's CDR3 is CASSLAQPGLAGYEQFF. In nucleotides, the CDR3 is TGTGCCAGCTCACTAGCTCAACCGGGACTAGCGGGCTATGAGCAGTTCTTC.

V is TRBV6-1 and J is TRBJ2-7; TRBD1 or TRBD2 may be the D gene (5 bases each). The CDR3 runs to 14 residues. Trimming took off 1 base at V and 6 bases at J, with 13 bases between the two ends. The V gene's germline CDR1 is MNHNS and CDR2 SASEGT. The CDR3, as DNA: TGTGCCAGCAGTGAAGGGGGGTTCCGGGGCGAGCAGTACTTC. Amino acid sequence: CASSEGGFRGEQYF.

This rearrangement joins TRBV3-1 (or the pseudogene TRBV3-2) to TRBJ2-7; 9 bases agree with TRBD2. V was clipped by 4 bases and J by 6 bases; unmatched bases: 7. Germline CDR1 reads LGHDT; CDR2 reads YNNKEL (reference sequence). The CDR3 is 14 residues long. As DNA, the CDR3 is TGTGCCAGCAGCCCCCGGACTAGCGATGCCGAGCAGTACTTC. This gives the protein CASSPRTSDAEQYF.

The chain couples TRBV29-1 to TRBJ1-4; D is possibly TRBD1 (5 bases). The length of the CDR3 is 14 residues. Trimming removed 2 bases at V and 7 bases at J, with 14 bases between. Per germline, CDR1 SQVTM and CDR2 ANQGSEA. The CDR3 bases are TGCAGCGTTGAATTGGGGGAAGGGCGTGAAAAACTGTTTTTT. Translation: CSVELGEGREKLFF.

This chain joins TRBV29-1 and TRBJ1-1; D is perhaps TRBD1 (5 bases). The V and J ends lost 6 bases and 1 base respectively, with 12 bases between them. This CDR3 has 13 residues. Germline values: CDR1 SQVTM, CDR2 ANQGSEA. CDR3 region: CSVAWGPNTEAFF. In DNA form, the CDR3 reads TGCAGCGTGGCTTGGGGCCCGAACACTGAAGCTTTCTTT. The full variable domain, rest sourced from reference TRBV29-1 and TRBJ1-1, is SAVISQKPSRDICQRGTSLTIQCQVDSQVTMMFWYRQQPGQSLTLIATANQGSEATYESGFVIDKFPISRPNLTFSTLTVSNMSPEDSSIYLCSVAWGPNTEAFFGQGTRLTVV.

The chain couples TRBV11-2 to TRBJ1-5; tentatively, D is TRBD1 (5 bases). Deletions cut 0 bases from V and 5 bases from J, with 8 bases between. From germline, CDR1 is SGHAT and CDR2 FQNNGV. The CDR3 is 14 amino acids. CDR3 sequence (DNA): TGTGCCAGCAGCTTAGATGGGGGTTATCAGCCCCAGCATTTT. It codes for CASSLDGGYQPQHF.

The chain employs TRBV5-1 and TRBJ1-1; D possibly corresponds to TRBD1 (5 bases). CDR3 length: 13 amino acids. Germline CDR1 and CDR2: SGHRS and YFSETQ. V gave up 1 base and J gave up 4 bases, with 8 bases separating them. CDR3 in DNA: TGCGCCAGCAGCTTGTTGGGGACCACTGAAGCTTTCTTT. This encodes CASSLLGTTEAFF.

This clone was seen only once. The CDR3 loop reads CASRVVGQGVAEAFF. CDR3 nucleotides: TGCGCCAGCAGAGTTGTTGGACAGGGGGTCGCTGAAGCTTTCTTT. This rearrangement joins TRBV5-1 to TRBJ1-1, with 10 bases that match TRBD1. In germline, CDR1 is SGHRS, CDR2 YFSETQ. V shed 5 bases, J shed 6 bases, and the junction held 10 bases outside the gene matches. The CDR3 is 15 amino acids. Full variable domain (remainder filled in from reference TRBV5-1 and TRBJ1-1): KAGVTQTPRYLIKTRGQQVTLSCSPISGHRSVSWYQQTPGQGLQFLFEYFSETQRNKGNFPGRFSGRQFSNSRSEMNVSTLELGDSALYLCASRVVGQGVAEAFFGQGTRLTVV.

J is TRBJ2-3 and V is TRBV10-3; D gene unclear. CDR3 size: 15 residues. Germline V CDR1 and CDR2: ENHRY, SYGVKD. V lost 4 bases and J lost 2, with 13 bases in between. CDR3 sequence: CAISGRSPPTDTQYF. Written as DNA, the CDR3 is TGTGCCATCAGTGGGCGCTCCCCCCCCACAGATACGCAGTATTTT.

The V call is TRBV3-1 (or the pseudogene TRBV3-2), the J call TRBJ2-1; D may be TRBD1 or TRBD2 (5 bases each). V was cut by 0 bases and J by 10 bases, with 19 bases left in between. CDR1 and CDR2 from the germline V gene are LGHDT and YNNKEL (reference sequence). The CDR3 extends over 16 amino acids. CDR3 coding DNA: TGTGCCAGCAGCCAAGACGGGACGTCACAGTGGATGGAGCAGTTCTTC. Translated, it gives CASSQDGTSQWMEQFF.

This chain uses TRBV19 with TRBJ1-5; 8 bases line up with TRBD1. Germline V gene lookup returns CDR1 LNHDA and CDR2 SQIVND (reference sequence). V lost 5 bases to trimming and J lost 3 bases; unmatched junction nucleotides: 6. The CDR3 consists of 15 residues. The CDR3 nucleotides are TGTGCCAGTAGTCCCGGACAGGGCAACAATCAGCCCCAGCATTTT. It codes for CASSPGQGNNQPQHF. The variable domain in full, with the rest retrieved from reference TRBV19 and TRBJ1-5, is DGGITQSPKYLFRKEGQNVTLSCEQNLNHDAMYWYRQDPGQGLRLIYYSQIVNDFQKGDIAEGYSVSREKKESFPLTVTSAQKNPTAFYLCASSPGQGNNQPQHFGDGTRLSIL.

This clone appeared a single time. The chain recombines TRBV7-8 with TRBJ2-2, with D possibly TRBD2 on 6 matching bases. V gave up 1 base and J gave up 4 bases, with 13 bases separating them. The CDR3 extends over 16 amino acids. CDR1 and CDR2 (germline): SGHVS, FQNEAQ. The CDR3 DNA reads as TGTGCCAGCAGCTTAGGGGTCCGCGGGGTCACCGGGGAGCTGTTTTTT. It specifies CASSLGVRGVTGELFF.

This chain joins TRBV18 and TRBJ1-2; D unresolved. From germline, CDR1 is KGHSH and CDR2 LQKENI. This CDR3 contains 14 residues. The V and J ends lost 1 base and 3 bases respectively, with 9 bases between them. The CDR3 DNA follows: TGTGCCAGCTCACCACAAAGGGCAGACTATGGCTACACCTTC. It encodes CASSPQRADYGYTF. The full variable domain, in which reference TRBV18 and TRBJ1-2 provide the parts outside the CDR3, is NAGVMQNPRHLVRRRGQEARLRCSPMKGHSHVYWYRQLPEEGLKFMVYLQKENIIDESGMPKERFSAEFPKEGPSILRIQQVVRGDSAAYFCASSPQRADYGYTFGSGTRLTVV.

In this sample, this clone turned up once. This chain uses TRBV7-2 with TRBJ1-1; D remains ambiguous. This CDR3 has 14 amino acids. With 1 base removed from V and 3 bases from J, the gap between germline ends came to 9 bases. Germline V gene sequence: CDR1 SGHTA, CDR2 FQGNSA. The CDR3 here is CASSLVLRDTEAFF. In nucleotides, the CDR3 is TGTGCCAGCAGCTTAGTCTTACGGGACACTGAAGCTTTCTTT.

Here the CDR3 reads CASSLMSGGAETGELFF. The CDR3 DNA follows: TGTGCCAGCAGCTTAATGAGCGGGGGGGCCGAGACCGGGGAGCTGTTTTTT. The rearrangement links TRBV7-8 to TRBJ2-2; TRBD2 matches at 10 bases. The CDR3 is 17 amino acids. Unmatched junction bases numbered 8, after V lost 2 bases and J lost 5 bases. CDR1 and CDR2 (germline): SGHVS, FQNEAQ.

V and J are TRBV2 and TRBJ1-1, with 8 bases lining up with TRBD1. Germline CDR1 SNHLY, CDR2 FYNNEI. The CDR3 is made up of 14 amino acids. Unmatched junction bases numbered 7, after V lost 6 bases and J lost 4 bases. CDR3 sequence (DNA): TGTGCCAGCAGAAAACGTGACAGGGGCACTGAAGCTTTCTTT. It is translated as CASRKRDRGTEAFF.

The CDR3 coding sequence is TGTGCCAGTAGTTCACTAGCCAAAAACATTCAGTACTTC. Amino acids: CASSSLAKNIQYF. This chain links TRBV19 with TRBJ2-4; D call uncertain. CDR1 is LNHDA and CDR2 is SQIVND in the germline V gene (reference sequence). V lost 5 bases and J 0 bases, leaving 5 bases between the germline ends. CDR3 length: 13 residues.

The chain links TRBV7-2 to TRBJ2-7; no reliable D call. The CDR3 loop spans 12 amino acids. CDR1 and CDR2 from the germline V gene are SGHTA and FQGNSA. Trimming shortened V by 5 bases and J by 7 bases, and 12 bases separated the two germline ends. The CDR3 region is CASSRTDLEQYF. CDR3 coding DNA: TGTGCCAGCAGCCGGACCGACTTGGAGCAGTACTTC.

The V call is TRBV18, the J call TRBJ2-3; D possibly corresponds to TRBD2 (7 bases). The ends were cut back, 4 bases at V and 2 bases at J, with 13 bases in the middle. This CDR3 spans 15 amino acids. Germline CDR1 and CDR2: KGHSH and LQKENI. CDR3 DNA: TGTGCCAGCTCACGGGGGGGCGCGAACACAGATACGCAGTATTTT. It codes for CASSRGGANTDTQYF.

This chain links TRBV5-8 with TRBJ2-1, with 7 bases fitting TRBD2. The CDR3 is 16 amino acids. The trim removed 1 base at V and 1 base at J, leaving 5 bases unmatched. Looked up from germline, CDR1 is SGHTS and CDR2 is YDEGEE. The CDR3 DNA is TGTGCCAGCAGCTTGTTCCGCGGGGGTTCCTACAATGAGCAGTTCTTC. Protein: CASSLFRGGSYNEQFF. Full variable domain (rest looked up from reference TRBV5-8 and TRBJ2-1): EAGVTQSPTHLIKTRGQQATLRCSPISGHTSVYWYQQALGLGLQFLLWYDEGEERNRGNFPPRFSGRQFPNYSSELNVNALELEDSALYLCASSLFRGGSYNEQFFGPGTRLTVL.

The rearrangement links TRBV11-2 to TRBJ2-1; D is unresolved. From germline, CDR1 is SGHAT and CDR2 FQNNGV. The CDR3 totals 15 residues. The V end was cut by 0 bases, the J end by 4 bases, with 10 bases between. The chain's CDR3 is CASSLEGSVYNEQFF. CDR3 bases: TGTGCCAGCAGCTTAGAGGGATCCGTGTACAATGAGCAGTTCTTC.

V is TRBV7-2 and J is TRBJ1-5; D uncertain. The V gene's germline CDR1 is SGHTA and CDR2 FQGNSA. V was pared by 5 bases and J by 7 bases, with 9 bases between. There are 12 residues in the CDR3. In DNA form, the CDR3 reads TGTGCCAGCAGCACCGGGGAGCAGCCCCAGCATTTT. Its translation is CASSTGEQPQHF. The full variable domain, with the rest looked up from reference TRBV7-2 and TRBJ1-5, is GAGVSQSPSNKVTEKGKDVELRCDPISGHTALYWYRQSLGQGLEFLIYFQGNSAPDKSGLPSDRFSAERTGGSVSTLTIQRTQQEDSAVYLCASSTGEQPQHFGDGTRLSIL.